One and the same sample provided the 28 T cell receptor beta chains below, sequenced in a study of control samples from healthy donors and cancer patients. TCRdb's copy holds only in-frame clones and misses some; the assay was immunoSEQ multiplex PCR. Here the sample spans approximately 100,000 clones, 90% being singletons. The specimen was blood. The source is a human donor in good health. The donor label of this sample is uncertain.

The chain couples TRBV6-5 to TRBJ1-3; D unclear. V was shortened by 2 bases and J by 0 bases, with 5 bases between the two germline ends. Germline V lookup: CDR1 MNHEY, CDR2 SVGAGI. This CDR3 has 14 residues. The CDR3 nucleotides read TGTGCCAGCAGTTACGCGCGCTCTGGAAACACCATATATTTT. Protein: CASSYARSGNTIYF.

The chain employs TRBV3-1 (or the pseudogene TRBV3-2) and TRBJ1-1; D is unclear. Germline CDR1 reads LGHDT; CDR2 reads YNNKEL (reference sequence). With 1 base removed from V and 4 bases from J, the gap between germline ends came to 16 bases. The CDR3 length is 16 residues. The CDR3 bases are TGTGCCAGCAGCCAAGGATTAAGACGTCCGGTCACTGAAGCTTTCTTT. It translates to CASSQGLRRPVTEAFF.

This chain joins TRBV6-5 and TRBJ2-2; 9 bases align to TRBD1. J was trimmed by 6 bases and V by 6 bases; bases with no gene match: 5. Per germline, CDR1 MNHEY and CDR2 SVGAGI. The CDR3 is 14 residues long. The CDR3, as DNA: TGTGCCAGCAGCTACAGGGGGCGGGCCGGGGAGCTGTTTTTT. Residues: CASSYRGRAGELFF.

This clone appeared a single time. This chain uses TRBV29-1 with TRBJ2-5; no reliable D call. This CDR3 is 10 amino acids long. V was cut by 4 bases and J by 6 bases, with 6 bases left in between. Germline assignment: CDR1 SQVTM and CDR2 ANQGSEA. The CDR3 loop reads CSVGEKTQYF. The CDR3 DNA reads TGCAGCGTTGGAGAAAAGACCCAGTACTTC.

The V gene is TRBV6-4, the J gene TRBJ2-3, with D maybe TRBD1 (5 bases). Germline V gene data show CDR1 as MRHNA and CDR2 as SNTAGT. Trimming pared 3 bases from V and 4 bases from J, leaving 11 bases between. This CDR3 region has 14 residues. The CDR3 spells CASSESTASDTQYF. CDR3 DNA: TGTGCCAGCAGTGAATCGACAGCTTCAGATACGCAGTATTTT.

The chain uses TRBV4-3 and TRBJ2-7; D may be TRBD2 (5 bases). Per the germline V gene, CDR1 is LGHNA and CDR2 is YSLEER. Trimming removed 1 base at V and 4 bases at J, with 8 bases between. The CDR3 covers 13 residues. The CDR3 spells CASSQVRGYEQYV. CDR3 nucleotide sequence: TGCGCCAGCAGCCAAGTCCGGGGATACGAGCAGTACGTC.

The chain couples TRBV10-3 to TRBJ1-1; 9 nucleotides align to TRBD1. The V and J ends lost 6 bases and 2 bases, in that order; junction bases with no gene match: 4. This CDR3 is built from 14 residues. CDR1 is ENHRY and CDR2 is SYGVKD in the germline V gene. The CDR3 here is CAIRRTGENTEAFF. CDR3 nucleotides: TGTGCCATCAGGAGGACAGGGGAAAACACTGAAGCTTTCTTT.

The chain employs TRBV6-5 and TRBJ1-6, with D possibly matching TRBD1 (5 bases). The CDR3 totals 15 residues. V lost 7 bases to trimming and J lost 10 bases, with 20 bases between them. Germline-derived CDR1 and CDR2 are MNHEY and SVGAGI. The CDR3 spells CASTALGDGSSPLHF. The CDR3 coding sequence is TGTGCCAGCACTGCCCTAGGGGATGGGTCCTCACCCCTCCACTTT.

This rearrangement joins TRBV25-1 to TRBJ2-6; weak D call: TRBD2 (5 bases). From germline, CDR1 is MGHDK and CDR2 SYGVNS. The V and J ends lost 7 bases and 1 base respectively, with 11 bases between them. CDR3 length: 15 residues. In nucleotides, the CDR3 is TGTGCCAGCATGAGGGCTAATTCTGGGGCCAACGTCCTGACTTTC. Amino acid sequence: CASMRANSGANVLTF.

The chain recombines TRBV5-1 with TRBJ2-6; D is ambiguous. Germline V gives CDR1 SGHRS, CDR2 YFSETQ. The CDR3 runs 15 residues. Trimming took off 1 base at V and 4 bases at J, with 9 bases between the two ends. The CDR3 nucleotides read TGCGCCAGCAGCTTGTCCGTACAGGGGGCCAACGTCCTGACTTTC. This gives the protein CASSLSVQGANVLTF.

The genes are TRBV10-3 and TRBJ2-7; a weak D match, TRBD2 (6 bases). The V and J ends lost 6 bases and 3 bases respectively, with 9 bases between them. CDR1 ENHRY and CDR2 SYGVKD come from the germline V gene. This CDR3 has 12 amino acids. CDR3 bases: TGTGCCATCAGGCGGGGCGGCTACGAGCAGTACTTC. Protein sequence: CAIRRGGYEQYF.

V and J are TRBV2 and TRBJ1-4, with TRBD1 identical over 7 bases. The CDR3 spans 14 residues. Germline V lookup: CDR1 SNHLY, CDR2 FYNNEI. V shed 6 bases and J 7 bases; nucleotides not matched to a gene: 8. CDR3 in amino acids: CASRNRGGIEKLFF. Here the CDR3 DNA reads TGTGCCAGCAGGAACAGGGGCGGGATTGAAAAACTGTTTTTT.

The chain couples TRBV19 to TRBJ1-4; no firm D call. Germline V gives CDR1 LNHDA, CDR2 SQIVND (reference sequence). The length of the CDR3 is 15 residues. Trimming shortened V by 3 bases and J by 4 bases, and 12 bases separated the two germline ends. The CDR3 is CASSIGKGSNEKLFF. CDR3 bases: TGTGCCAGTAGTATCGGGAAGGGAAGTAATGAAAAACTGTTTTTT.

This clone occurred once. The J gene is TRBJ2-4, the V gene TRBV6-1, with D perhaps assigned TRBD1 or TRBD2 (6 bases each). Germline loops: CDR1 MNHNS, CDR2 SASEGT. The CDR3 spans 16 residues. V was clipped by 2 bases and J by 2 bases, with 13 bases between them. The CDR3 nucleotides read TGTGCCAGCAGTGAACGGGGGCAAGGTTCCAAAAACATTCAGTACTTC. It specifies CASSERGQGSKNIQYF.

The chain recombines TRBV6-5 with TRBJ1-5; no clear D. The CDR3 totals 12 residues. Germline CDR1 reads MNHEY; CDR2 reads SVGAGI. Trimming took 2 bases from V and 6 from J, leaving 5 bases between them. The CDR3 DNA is TGTGCCAGCAGTTACGGCGGTCAGCCCCAGCATTTT. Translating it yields CASSYGGQPQHF.

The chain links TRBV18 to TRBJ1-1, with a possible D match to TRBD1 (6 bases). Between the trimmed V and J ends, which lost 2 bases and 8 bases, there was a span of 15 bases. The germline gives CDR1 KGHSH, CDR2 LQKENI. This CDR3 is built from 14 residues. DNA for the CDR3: TGTGCCAGCTCACCAACAGGGACAAAATCAGAAGCTTTCTTT. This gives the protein CASSPTGTKSEAFF.

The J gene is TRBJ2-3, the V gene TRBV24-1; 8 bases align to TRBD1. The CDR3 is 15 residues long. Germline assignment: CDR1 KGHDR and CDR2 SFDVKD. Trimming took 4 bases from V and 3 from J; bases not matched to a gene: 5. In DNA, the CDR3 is TGTGCCACCAGTGAGACAGGGGAGCTGACAGATACGCAGTATTTT. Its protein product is CATSETGELTDTQYF.

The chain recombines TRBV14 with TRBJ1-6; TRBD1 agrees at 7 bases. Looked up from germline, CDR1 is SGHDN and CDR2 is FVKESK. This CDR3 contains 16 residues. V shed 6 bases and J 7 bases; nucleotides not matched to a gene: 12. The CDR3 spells CASSLRQGGLNSPLHF. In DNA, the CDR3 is TGTGCCAGCAGTCTCAGACAGGGTGGACTAAATTCACCCCTCCACTTT.

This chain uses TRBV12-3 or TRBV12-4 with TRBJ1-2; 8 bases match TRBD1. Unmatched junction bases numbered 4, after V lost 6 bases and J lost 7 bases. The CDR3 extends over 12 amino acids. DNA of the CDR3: TGTGCCAGCAGAGCAGGGGGCGCTGGCTACACCTTC. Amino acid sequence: CASRAGGAGYTF.

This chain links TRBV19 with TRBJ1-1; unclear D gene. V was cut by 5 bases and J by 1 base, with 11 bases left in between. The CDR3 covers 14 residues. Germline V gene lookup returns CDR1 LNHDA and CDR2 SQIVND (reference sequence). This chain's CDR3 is CASSSYSGNTEAFF. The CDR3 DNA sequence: TGTGCCAGTAGTTCATATTCGGGGAACACTGAAGCTTTCTTT. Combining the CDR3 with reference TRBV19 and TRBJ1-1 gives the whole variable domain DGGITQSPKYLFRKEGQNVTLSCEQNLNHDAMYWYRQDPGQGLRLIYYSQIVNDFQKGDIAEGYSVSREKKESFPLTVTSAQKNPTAFYLCASSSYSGNTEAFFGQGTRLTVV.

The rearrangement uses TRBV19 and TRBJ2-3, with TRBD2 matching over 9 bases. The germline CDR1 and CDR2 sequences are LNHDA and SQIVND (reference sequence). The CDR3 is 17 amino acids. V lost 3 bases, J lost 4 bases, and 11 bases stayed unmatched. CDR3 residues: CASSIFGRGGTSDTQYF. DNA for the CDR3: TGTGCCAGTAGTATCTTTGGGCGGGGGGGGACATCAGATACGCAGTATTTT. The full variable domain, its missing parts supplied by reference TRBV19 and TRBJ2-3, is DGGITQSPKYLFRKEGQNVTLSCEQNLNHDAMYWYRQDPGQGLRLIYYSQIVNDFQKGDIAEGYSVSREKKESFPLTVTSAQKNPTAFYLCASSIFGRGGTSDTQYFGPGTRLTVL.

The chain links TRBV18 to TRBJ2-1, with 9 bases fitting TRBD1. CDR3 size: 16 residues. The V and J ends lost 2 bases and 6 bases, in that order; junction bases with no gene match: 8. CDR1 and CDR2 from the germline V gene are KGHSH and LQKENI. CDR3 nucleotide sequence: TGTGCCAGCTCACCATCAGCGGGACAGGGTGGCAATGAGCAGTTCTTC. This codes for CASSPSAGQGGNEQFF.

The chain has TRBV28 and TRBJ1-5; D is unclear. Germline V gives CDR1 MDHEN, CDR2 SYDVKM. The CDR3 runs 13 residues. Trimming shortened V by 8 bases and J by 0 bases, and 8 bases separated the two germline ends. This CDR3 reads CASRWYSNQPQHF. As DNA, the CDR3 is TGTGCCAGCCGGTGGTATAGCAATCAGCCCCAGCATTTT.

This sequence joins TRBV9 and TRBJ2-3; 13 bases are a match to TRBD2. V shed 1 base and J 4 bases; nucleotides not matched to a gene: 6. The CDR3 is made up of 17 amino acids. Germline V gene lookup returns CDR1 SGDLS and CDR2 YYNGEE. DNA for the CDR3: TGTGCCAGCAGCGTAACTAGCGGGGGGGCTTTCCCAGATACGCAGTATTTT. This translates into CASSVTSGGAFPDTQYF.

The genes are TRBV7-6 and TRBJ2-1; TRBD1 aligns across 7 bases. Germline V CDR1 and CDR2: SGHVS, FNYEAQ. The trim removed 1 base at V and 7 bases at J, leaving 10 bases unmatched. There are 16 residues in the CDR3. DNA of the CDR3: TGTGCCAGCAGCTTAGAGGGGGCGCGGGTGGGGAATGAGCAGTTCTTC. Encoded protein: CASSLEGARVGNEQFF.

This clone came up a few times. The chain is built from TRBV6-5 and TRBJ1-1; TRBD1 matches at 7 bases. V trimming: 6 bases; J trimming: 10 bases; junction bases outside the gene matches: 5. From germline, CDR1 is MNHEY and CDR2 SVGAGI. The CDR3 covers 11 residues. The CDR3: CASRQGTAAFF. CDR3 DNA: TGTGCCAGCAGACAGGGGACAGCAGCTTTCTTT.

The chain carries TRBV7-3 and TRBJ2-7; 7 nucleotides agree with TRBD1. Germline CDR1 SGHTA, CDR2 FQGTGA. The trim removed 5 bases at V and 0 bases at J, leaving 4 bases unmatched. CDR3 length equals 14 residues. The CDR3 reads CASSQGVGSYEQYF. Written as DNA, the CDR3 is TGTGCCAGCAGCCAGGGGGTCGGCTCCTACGAGCAGTACTTC.

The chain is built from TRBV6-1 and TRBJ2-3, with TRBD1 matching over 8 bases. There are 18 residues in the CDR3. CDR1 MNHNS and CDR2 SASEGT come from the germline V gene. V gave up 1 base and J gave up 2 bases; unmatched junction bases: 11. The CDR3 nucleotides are TGTGCCAGCAGTGAAGATGTTCCCGGGGACAGGTTCACAGATACGCAGTATTTT. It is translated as CASSEDVPGDRFTDTQYF.